Included here is one TCR beta chain sequence, with context. Its antigen remains unidentified. One entry per CDR3 protein, called by TCRdb with MiXCR from the 5' RACE reads. The table includes under 450,000 distinct CDR3 sequences, 15% to 20% detected once. This sample is part of a study of CD8 T cells in ankylosing spondylitis. Study-level points and caveats: According to the report, clones linked to the disease were significantly enriched in matched synovial fluid samples taken from ankylosing spondylitis patients. What seemed typical of ankylosing spondylitis blood was a TCR beta motif built from fewer than ten highly homologous variants.

Trimming left V 2 bases short and J 6 bases short, with 5 bases between. CDR1 and CDR2 from the germline V gene are ENHRY and SYGVKD. The CDR3 is 12 residues long. This chain uses TRBV10-3 with TRBJ1-5; D ambiguous. The clonotype originates from a male donor with ankylosing spondylitis. Source material: blood, either unsorted or a sorted T cell fraction (not recorded which). The CDR3 DNA sequence: TGTGCCATCAGTGAGAGGACTCAGCCCCAGCATTTT. Translation gives CAISERTQPQHF.